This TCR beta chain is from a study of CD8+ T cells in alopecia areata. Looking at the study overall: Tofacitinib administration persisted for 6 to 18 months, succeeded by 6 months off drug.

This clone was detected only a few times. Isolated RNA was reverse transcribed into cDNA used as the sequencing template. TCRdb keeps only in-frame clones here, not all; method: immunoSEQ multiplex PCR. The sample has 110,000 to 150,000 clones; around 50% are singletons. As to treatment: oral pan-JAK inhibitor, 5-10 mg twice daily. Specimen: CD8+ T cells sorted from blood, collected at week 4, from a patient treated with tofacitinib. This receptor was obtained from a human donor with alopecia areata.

The CDR3 DNA follows: TGTGCCAGTAGTAGCCGGGACAGGGGAACCTACGAGCAGTACTTC. This gives the protein CASSSRDRGTYEQYF. This chain uses TRBV19 with TRBJ2-7; 10 bases are a match to TRBD1. The V segment lost 4 bases and the J segment 2 bases; nucleotides outside the gene matches: 5. The CDR3 runs to 15 residues. Germline CDR1 reads LNHDA; CDR2 reads SQIVND (reference sequence).